The rows below give T cell receptor beta chains drawn from one sample of a study of blood T cells in healthy people across ages. TCRdb fed the 5' RACE reads into MiXCR, producing one record per CDR3 protein. This table holds approximately 800,000 distinct CDR3 sequences, 35% to 60% found once. Source material: blood. Source of these receptors: an elderly man in good health. Each CDR3 is given without its conserved first and last residue. A D gene is named only where the DNA matches it firmly. Clone size, where shown, is once, few, many, or a class for clones that have expanded.

J: TRBJ2-3; V: TRBV10-1; D: -; size: -; CDR3: ASSESKGARTDTQY
J: TRBJ2-7; V: TRBV6-2/TRBV6-3; D: -; size: -; CDR3: ASSYGVTEQY
J: TRBJ2-7; V: TRBV7-2; D: -; size: -; CDR3: ASSLVFGETYNEQY
J: TRBJ2-1; V: TRBV11-2; D: TRBD2; size: -; CDR3: ASRPTSRMTYNEQF
J: TRBJ2-3; V: TRBV7-2; D: -; size: -; CDR3: ASSLGGRTQDTQY
J: TRBJ1-1; V: TRBV20-1; D: TRBD1; size: -; CDR3: SAPDDRGTEAF
J: TRBJ2-5; V: TRBV20-1; D: TRBD2; size: -; CDR3: SVIGSGGPGETQY
J: TRBJ2-7; V: TRBV4-3; D: TRBD2; size: once; CDR3: ASSQDPTSGIYEQY
J: TRBJ1-2; V: TRBV3-1; D: TRBD1; size: -; CDR3: VSSPTGVGGYT
J: TRBJ1-5; V: TRBV12-3/TRBV12-4; D: -; size: -; CDR3: ASSSRDVGQPQH
J: TRBJ2-3; V: TRBV24-1; D: TRBD2; size: -; CDR3: ATSDSTSVDTQY